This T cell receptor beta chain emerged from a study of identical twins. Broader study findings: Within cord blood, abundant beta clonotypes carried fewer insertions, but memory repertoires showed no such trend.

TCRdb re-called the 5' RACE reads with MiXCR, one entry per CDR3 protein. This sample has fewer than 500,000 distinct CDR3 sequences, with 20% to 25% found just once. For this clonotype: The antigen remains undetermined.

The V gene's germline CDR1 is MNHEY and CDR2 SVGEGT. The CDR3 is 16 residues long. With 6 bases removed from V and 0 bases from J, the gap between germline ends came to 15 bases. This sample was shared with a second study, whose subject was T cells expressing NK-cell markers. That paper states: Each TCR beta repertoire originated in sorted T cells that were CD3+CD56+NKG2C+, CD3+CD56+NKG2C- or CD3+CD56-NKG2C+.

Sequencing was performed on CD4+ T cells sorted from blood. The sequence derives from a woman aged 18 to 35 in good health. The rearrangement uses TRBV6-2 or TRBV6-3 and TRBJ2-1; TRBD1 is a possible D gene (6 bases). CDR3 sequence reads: CASSSRGDSSYNEQFF. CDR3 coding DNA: TGTGCCAGCAGCTCCAGGGGAGATAGCTCCTACAATGAGCAGTTCTTC.